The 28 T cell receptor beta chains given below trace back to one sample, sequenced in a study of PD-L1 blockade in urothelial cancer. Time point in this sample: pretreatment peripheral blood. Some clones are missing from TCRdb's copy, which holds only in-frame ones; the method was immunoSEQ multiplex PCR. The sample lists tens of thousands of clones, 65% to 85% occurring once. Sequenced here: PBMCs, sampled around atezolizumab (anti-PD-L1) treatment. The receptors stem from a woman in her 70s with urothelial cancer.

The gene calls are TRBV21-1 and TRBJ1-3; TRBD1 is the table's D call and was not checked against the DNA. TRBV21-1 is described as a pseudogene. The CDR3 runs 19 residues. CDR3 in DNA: TGTGCCAGCAGCAGGACCTGGGGACAGGGCCCCGAAAAGGGAAACACCATATATTTT. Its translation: CASSRTWGQGPEKGNTIYF.

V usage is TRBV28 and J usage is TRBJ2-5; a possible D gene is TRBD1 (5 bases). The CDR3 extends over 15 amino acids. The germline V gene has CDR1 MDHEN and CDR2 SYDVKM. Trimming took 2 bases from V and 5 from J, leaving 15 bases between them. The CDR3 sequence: CASSLNSGIYETQYF. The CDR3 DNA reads TGTGCCAGCAGTTTAAACTCAGGGATTTATGAGACCCAGTACTTC. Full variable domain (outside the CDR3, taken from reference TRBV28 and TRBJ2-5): DVKVTQSSRYLVKRTGEKVFLECVQDMDHENMFWYRQDPGLGLRLIYFSYDVKMKEKGDIPEGYSVSREKKERFSLILESASTNQTSMYLCASSLNSGIYETQYFGPGTRLLVL.

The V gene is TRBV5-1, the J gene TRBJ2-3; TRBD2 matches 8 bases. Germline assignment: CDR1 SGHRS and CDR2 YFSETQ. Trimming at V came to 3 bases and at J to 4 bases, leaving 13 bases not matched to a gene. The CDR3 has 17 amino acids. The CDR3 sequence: CASSSRLATQTADTQYF. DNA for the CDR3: TGCGCCAGCAGCTCGCGACTAGCGACACAGACAGCAGATACGCAGTATTTT.

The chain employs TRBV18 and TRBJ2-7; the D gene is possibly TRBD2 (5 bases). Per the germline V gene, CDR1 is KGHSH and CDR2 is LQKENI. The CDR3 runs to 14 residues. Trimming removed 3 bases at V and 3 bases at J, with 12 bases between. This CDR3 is CASSPEVSGYEQYF. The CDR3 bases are TGTGCCAGCTCACCGGAGGTGTCCGGCTACGAGCAGTACTTC.

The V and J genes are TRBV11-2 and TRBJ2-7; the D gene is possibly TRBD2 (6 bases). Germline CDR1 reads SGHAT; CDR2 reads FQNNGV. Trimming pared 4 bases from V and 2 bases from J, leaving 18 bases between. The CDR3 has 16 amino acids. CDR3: CASSSTQDWGAYEQYF. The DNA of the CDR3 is TGTGCCAGCAGCTCGACCCAGGACTGGGGGGCCTACGAGCAGTACTTC.

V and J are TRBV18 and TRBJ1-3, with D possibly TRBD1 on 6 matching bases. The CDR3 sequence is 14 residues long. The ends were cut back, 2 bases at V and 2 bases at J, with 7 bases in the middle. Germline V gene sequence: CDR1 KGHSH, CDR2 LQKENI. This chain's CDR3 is CASSPTGTGNTIYF. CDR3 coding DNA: TGTGCCAGCTCACCAACAGGGACTGGAAACACCATATATTTT.

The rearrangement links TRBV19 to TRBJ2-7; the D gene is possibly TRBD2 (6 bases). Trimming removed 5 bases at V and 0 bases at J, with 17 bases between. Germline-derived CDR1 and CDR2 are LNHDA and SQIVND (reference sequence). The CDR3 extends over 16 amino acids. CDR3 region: CASSVFGAGNSYEQYF. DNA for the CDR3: TGTGCCAGTAGTGTCTTTGGCGCGGGGAACTCCTACGAGCAGTACTTC.

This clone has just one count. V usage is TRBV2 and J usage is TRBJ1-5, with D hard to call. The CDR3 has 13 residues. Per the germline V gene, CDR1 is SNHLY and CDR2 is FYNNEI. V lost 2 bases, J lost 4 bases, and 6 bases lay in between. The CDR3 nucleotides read TGTGCCAGCAGTGAACGGGTAAATCAGCCCCAGCATTTT. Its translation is CASSERVNQPQHF.

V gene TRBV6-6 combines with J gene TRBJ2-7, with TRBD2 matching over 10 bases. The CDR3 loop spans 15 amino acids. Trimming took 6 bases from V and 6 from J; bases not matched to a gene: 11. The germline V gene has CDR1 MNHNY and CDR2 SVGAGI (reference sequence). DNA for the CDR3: TGTGCCAGCAGCCCCTACCTAGCGGGAGTTGGCGAGCAGTACTTC. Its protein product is CASSPYLAGVGEQYF.

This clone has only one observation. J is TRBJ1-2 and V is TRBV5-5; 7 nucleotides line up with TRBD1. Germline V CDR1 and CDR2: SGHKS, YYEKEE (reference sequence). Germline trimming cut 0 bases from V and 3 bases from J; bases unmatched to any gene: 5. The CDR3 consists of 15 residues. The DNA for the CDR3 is TGTGCCAGCAGCTTGGCGAGCCAGGGGGACTATGGCTACACCTTC. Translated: CASSLASQGDYGYTF.

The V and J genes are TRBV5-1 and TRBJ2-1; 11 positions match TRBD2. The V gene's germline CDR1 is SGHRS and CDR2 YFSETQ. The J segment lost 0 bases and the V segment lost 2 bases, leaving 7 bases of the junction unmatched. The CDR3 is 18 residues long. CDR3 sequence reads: CASSFLGLAGASYNEQFF. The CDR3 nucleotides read TGCGCCAGCAGCTTCCTAGGACTAGCGGGCGCCTCCTACAATGAGCAGTTCTTC.

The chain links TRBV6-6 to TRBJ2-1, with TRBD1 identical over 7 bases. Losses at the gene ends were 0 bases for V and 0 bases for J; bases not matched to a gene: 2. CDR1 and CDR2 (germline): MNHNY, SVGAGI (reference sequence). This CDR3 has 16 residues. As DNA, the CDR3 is TGTGCCAGCAGTTACTCGACAGGGCTCTCCTACAATGAGCAGTTCTTC. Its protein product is CASSYSTGLSYNEQFF.

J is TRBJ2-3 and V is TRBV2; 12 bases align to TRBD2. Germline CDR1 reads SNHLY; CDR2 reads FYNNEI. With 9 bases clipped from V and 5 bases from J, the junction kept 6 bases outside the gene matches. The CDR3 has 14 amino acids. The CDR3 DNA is TGTGCCAGTAATCTAGCGGGGGGGGGAGATACGCAGTATTTT. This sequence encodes CASNLAGGGDTQYF.

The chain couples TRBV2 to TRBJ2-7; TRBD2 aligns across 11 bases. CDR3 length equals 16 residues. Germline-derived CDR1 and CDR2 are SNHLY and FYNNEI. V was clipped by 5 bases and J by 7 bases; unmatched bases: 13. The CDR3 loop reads CASSPLAGGLSGEQYF. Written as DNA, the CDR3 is TGTGCCAGCAGTCCTCTAGCGGGGGGTCTGTCGGGAGAGCAGTACTTC.

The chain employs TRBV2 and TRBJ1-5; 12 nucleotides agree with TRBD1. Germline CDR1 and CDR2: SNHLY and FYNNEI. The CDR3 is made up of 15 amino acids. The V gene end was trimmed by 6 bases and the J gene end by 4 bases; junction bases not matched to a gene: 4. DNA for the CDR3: TGTGCCAGCAGGGGGACAGGGGGCGGGAATCAGCCCCAGCATTTT. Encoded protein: CASRGTGGGNQPQHF. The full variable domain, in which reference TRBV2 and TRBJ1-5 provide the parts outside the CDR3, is EPEVTQTPSHQVTQMGQEVILRCVPISNHLYFYWYRQILGQKVEFLVSFYNNEISEKSEIFDDQFSVERPDGSNFTLKIRSTKLEDSAMYFCASRGTGGGNQPQHFGDGTRLSIL.

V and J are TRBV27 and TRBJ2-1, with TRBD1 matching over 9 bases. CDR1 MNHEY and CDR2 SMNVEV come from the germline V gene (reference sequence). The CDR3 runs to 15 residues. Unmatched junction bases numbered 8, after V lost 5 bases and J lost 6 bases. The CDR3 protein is CASSHPGQGINEQFF. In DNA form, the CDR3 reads TGTGCCAGCAGTCATCCGGGACAGGGCATCAATGAGCAGTTCTTC.

The DNA for the CDR3 is TGCGCCAGCAGCCGGGGGGTCCGGGACGGAGATTCACCCCTCCACTTT. As protein: CASSRGVRDGDSPLHF. The chain couples TRBV4-3 to TRBJ1-6; D is possibly TRBD1 (5 bases). CDR1 and CDR2 (germline): LGHNA, YSLEER. This CDR3 is built from 16 residues. Trimming left V 4 bases short and J 8 bases short, with 18 bases between.

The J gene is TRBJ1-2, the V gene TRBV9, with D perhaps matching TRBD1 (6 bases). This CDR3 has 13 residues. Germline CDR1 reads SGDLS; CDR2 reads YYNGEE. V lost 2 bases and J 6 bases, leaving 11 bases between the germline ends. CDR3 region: CASSVIGGDGYTF. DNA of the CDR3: TGTGCCAGCAGCGTTATAGGGGGGGATGGCTACACCTTC. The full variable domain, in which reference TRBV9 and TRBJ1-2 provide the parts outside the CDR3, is DSGVTQTPKHLITATGQRVTLRCSPRSGDLSVYWYQQSLDQGLQFLIQYYNGEERAKGNILERFSAQQFPDLHSELNLSSLELGDSALYFCASSVIGGDGYTFGSGTRLTVV.

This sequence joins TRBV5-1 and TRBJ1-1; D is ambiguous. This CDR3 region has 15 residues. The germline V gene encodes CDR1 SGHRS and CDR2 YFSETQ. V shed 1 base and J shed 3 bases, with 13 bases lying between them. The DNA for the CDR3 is TGCGCCAGCAGCTTGCTCTCTCGGTCTGACACTGAAGCTTTCTTT. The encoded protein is CASSLLSRSDTEAFF.

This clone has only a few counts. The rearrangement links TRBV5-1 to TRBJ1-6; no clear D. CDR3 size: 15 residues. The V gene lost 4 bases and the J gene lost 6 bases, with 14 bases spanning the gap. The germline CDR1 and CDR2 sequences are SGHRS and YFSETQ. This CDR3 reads CASSPLEGGNSPLHF. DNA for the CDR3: TGCGCCAGCAGCCCCCTGGAGGGAGGTAATTCACCCCTCCACTTT.

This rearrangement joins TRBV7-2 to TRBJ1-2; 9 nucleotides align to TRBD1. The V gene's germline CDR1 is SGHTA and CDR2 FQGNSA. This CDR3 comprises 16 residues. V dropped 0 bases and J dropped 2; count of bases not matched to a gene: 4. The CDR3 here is CASSLALGTGNYGYTF. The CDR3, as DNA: TGTGCCAGCAGCTTAGCCCTCGGGACAGGGAACTATGGCTACACCTTC.

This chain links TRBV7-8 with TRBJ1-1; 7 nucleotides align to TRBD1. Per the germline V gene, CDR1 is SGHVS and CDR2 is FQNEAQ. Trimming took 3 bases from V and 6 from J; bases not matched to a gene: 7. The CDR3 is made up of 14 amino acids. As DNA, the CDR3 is TGTGCCAGCAGCTTGGGACTTGACAGGGCTGAAGCTTTCTTT. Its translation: CASSLGLDRAEAFF.

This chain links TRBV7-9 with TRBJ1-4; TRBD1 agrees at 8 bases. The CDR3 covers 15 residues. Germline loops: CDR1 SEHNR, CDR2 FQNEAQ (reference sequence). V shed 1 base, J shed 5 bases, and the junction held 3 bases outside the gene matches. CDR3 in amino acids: CASSLGQGANEKLFF. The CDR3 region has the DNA TGTGCCAGCAGCTTAGGGCAGGGGGCAAATGAAAAACTGTTTTTT.

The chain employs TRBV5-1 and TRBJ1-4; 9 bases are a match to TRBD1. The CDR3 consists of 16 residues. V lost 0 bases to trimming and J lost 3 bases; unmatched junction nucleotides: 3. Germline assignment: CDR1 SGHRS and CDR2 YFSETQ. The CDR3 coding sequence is TGCGCCAGCAGCTTGGGGACAGGGGCGGCTAATGAAAAACTGTTTTTT. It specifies CASSLGTGAANEKLFF. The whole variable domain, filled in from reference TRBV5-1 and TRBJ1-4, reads KAGVTQTPRYLIKTRGQQVTLSCSPISGHRSVSWYQQTPGQGLQFLFEYFSETQRNKGNFPGRFSGRQFSNSRSEMNVSTLELGDSALYLCASSLGTGAANEKLFFGSGTQLSVL.

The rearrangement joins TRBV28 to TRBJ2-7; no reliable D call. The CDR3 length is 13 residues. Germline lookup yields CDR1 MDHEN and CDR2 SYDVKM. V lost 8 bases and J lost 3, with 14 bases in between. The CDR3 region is CASRVIGDYEQYF. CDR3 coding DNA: TGTGCCAGCCGGGTGATAGGAGACTACGAGCAGTACTTC.

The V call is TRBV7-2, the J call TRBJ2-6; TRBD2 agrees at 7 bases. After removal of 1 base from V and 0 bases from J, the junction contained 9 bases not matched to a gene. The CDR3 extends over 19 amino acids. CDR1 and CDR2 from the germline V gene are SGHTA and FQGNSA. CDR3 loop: CASSLVWGGRDSGANVLTF. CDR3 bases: TGTGCCAGCAGCTTAGTGTGGGGGGGGAGGGACTCTGGGGCCAACGTCCTGACTTTC.

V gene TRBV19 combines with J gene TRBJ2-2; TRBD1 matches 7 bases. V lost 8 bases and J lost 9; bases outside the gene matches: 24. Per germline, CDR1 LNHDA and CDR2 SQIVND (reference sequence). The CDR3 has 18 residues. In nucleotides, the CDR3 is TGTGCCAGTCGTGAAAATACTGGGACAGCTAAACACCACAGGGAGCTGTTTTTT. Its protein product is CASRENTGTAKHHRELFF.

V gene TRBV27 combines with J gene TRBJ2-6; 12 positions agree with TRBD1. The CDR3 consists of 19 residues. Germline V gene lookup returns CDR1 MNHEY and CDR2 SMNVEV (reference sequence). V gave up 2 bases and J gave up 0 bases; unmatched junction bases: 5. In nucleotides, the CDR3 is TGTGCCAGCAGTTTAAGGGACAGGGGGCTTGCCTCTGGGGCCAACGTCCTGACTTTC. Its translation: CASSLRDRGLASGANVLTF.